The sequence of this T cell receptor (beta chain) was determined in a study of blood T cell repertoires in COVID-19. The assay was immunoSEQ multiplex PCR, and TCRdb's table has in-frame clones only and misses some. This sample has approximately 450,000 clones; around 88% occur once, and the top ten carry approximately 4.5%. Deletions cut 2 bases from V and 1 base from J, with 8 bases between. Germline V CDR1 and CDR2: LGHNA, YNFKEQ. The CDR3 length is 14 residues. The sequencing input was peripheral blood. The rearrangement uses TRBV4-2 and TRBJ2-5; a possible D gene is TRBD2 (7 bases). This TCR was sampled from a young woman with acute or convalescent COVID-19. The CDR3 DNA sequence: TGTGCCAGCAGCCAACGGGGGGCCCAAGAGACCCAGTACTTC. As protein: CASSQRGAQETQYF.